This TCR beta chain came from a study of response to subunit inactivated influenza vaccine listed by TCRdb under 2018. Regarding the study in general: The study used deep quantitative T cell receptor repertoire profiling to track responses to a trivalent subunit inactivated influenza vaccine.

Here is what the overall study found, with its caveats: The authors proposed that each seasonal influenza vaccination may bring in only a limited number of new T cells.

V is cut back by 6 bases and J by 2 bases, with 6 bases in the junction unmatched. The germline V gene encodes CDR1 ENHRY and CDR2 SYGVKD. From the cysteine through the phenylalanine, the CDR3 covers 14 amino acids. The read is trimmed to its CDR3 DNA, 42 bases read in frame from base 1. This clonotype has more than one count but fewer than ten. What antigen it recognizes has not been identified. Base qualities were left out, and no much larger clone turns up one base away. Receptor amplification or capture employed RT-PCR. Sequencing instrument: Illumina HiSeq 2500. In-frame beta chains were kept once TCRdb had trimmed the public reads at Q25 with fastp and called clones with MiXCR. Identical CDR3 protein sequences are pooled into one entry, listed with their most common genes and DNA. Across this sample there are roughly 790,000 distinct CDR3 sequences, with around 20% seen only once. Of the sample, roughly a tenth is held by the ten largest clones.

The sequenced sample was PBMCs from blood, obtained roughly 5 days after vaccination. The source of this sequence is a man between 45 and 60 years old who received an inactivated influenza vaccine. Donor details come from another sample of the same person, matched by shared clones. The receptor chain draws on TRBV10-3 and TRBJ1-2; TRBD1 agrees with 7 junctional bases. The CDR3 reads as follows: CAIRDRSPNYGYTF. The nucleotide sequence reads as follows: TGTGCCATCAGGGACAGGTCTCCAAACTATGGCTACACCTTC.